The source of this T cell receptor beta chain is a study of spatial heterogeneity in lung cancer. For the study at large: Alpha-chain detections were consistently fewer than beta-chain detections among the sequences. Raw reads contained each unique TCR and UMI combination more than ten times on average. Study-wide points: The study found ubiquitous expanded tumor TCRs in blood more at resection than follow-up.

This clonotype came up a few times. Its antigen is currently unknown. As to time point: sample taken at primary tumor resection. Researchers sequenced whole RNA taken from tumor, nontumor lung or frozen PBMC without sorting. Individually, TCR cDNA molecules were each labelled with a unique molecular identifier. MiXCR, run by TCRdb on the 5' RACE reads, gives a single entry per CDR3 protein. The data show tens of thousands of distinct CDR3 sequences, 10% to 15% seen once. This CDR3 has 16 amino acids. The trim removed 2 bases at V and 9 bases at J, leaving 6 bases unmatched. The V gene's germline CDR1 is LNHDA and CDR2 SQIVND (reference sequence).

This TCR was recovered from a male donor with early-stage non-small cell lung cancer. The rearrangement joins TRBV19 to TRBJ2-1; TRBD2 matches at 14 bases. This sample comprised PBMCs, obtained at surgery. The CDR3 sequence: CASSITGTSGGGEQFF. CDR3 coding DNA: TGTGCCAGTAGTATAACCGGGACTAGCGGGGGCGGTGAGCAGTTCTTC.